Listed here is a single TCR beta chain. Germline V gene data show CDR1 as MDHEN and CDR2 as SYDVKM. This CDR3 has 14 amino acids. The V end lost 7 bases, the J end lost 4 bases, and 17 bases lay between the germline ends. Produced via immunoSEQ multiplex PCR; TCRdb's table is partial and in-frame only. The data show 90,000 to 100,000 clones, with just under 95% seen just once and about 0.35% held by the top ten. The entry originates in a study of technical replicates of blood from several donors. Sequencing was performed on T cells isolated from PBMCs. This chain joins TRBV28 and TRBJ2-7; D might be TRBD2 (6 bases). This TCR came from a human donor in good health. CDR3 DNA sequence: TGTGCCAGCATGGATGCAGGACTAAATTACGAGCAGTACTTC. It translates to CASMDAGLNYEQYF.